The sequence of this T cell receptor beta chain was determined in a study of control samples from healthy donors and cancer patients. Assay used: immunoSEQ multiplex PCR; TCRdb lists only in-frame clones, some missing. The sample has 51,000 or so clones, about 80% seen once. Details on this clone: Other DNA sequences in the same sample also yield this CDR3.

The sequenced material came from blood. This receptor was identified in a man aged 65 to 85 in good health.

CDR3 region: CATETSGVSSYEQYF. DNA for the CDR3: TGTGCCACCGAGACTAGCGGGGTAAGCTCCTACGAGCAGTACTTC. The J gene is TRBJ2-7, the V gene TRBV10-3, with 11 bases fitting TRBD2. Germline V gene sequence: CDR1 ENHRY, CDR2 SYGVKD. The CDR3 runs 15 residues. The ends lost 10 bases at V and 0 bases at J; junction bases unmatched: 8.